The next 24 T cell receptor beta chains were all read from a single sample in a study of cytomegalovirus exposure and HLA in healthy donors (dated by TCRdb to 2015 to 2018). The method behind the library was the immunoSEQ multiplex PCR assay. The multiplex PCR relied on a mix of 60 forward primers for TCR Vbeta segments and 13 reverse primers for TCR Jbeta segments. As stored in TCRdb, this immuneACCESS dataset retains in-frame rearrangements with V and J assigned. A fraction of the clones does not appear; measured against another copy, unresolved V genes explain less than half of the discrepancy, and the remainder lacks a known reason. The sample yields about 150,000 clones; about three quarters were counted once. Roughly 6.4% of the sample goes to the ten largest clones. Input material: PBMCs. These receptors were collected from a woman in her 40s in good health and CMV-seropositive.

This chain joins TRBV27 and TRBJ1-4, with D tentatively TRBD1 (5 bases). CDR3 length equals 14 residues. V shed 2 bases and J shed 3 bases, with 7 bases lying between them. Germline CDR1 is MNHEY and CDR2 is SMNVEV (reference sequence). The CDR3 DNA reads TGTGCCAGCAGTTTACGGGGGGCTAATGAAAAACTGTTTTTT. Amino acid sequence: CASSLRGANEKLFF. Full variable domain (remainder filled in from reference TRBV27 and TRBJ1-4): EAQVTQNPRYLITVTGKKLTVTCSQNMNHEYMSWYRQDPGLGLRQIYYSMNVEVTDKGDVPEGYKVSRKEKRNFPLILESPSPNQTSLYFCASSLRGANEKLFFGSGTQLSVL.

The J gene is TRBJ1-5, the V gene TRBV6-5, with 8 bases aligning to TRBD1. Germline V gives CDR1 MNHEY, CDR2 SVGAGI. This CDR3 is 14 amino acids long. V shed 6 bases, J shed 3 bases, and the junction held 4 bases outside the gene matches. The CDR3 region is CASRRTGTNQPQHF. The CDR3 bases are TGTGCCAGCAGGCGGACAGGGACCAATCAGCCCCAGCATTTT.

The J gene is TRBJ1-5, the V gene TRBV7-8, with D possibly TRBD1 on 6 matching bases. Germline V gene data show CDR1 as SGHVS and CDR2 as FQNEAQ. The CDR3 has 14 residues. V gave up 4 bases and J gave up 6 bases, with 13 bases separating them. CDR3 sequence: CASSWYREGQPQHF. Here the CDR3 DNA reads TGTGCCAGCAGCTGGTACAGGGAAGGTCAGCCCCAGCATTTT. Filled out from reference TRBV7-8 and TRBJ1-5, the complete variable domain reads GAGVSQSPRYKVAKRGQDVALRCDPISGHVSLFWYQQALGQGPEFLTYFQNEAQLDKSGLPSDRFFAERPEGSVSTLKIQRTQQEDSAVYLCASSWYREGQPQHFGDGTRLSIL.

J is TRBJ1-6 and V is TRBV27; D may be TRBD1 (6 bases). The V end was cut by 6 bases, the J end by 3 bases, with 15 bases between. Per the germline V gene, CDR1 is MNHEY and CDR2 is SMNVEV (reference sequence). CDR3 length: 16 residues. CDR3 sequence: CASSPPRQVYNSPLHF. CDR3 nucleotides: TGTGCCAGCAGCCCACCGCGACAGGTCTATAATTCACCCCTCCACTTT.

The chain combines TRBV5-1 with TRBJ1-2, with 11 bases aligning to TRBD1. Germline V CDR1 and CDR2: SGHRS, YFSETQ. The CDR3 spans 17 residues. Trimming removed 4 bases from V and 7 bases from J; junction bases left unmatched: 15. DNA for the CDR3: TGCGCCAGCAGCCTCGGAGCAAGGACAGGGGGCTTCGTTGGCTACACCTTC. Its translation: CASSLGARTGGFVGYTF.

The CDR3 loop is CASSPGLNTGELFF. CDR3 in DNA: TGTGCCAGCAGCCCCGGACTAAACACCGGGGAGCTGTTTTTT. The chain has TRBV7-9 and TRBJ2-2, with D possibly being TRBD2 (6 bases). There are 14 residues in the CDR3. The V gene's germline CDR1 is SEHNR and CDR2 FQNEAQ (reference sequence). V lost 5 bases to trimming and J lost 2 bases, with 9 bases between them.

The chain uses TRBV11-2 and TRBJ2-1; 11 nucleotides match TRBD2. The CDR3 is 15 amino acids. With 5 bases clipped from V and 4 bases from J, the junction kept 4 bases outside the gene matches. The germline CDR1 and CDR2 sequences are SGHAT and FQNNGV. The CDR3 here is CASSPSGGFYNEQFF. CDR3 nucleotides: TGTGCCAGCAGCCCTAGCGGGGGGTTTTACAATGAGCAGTTCTTC.

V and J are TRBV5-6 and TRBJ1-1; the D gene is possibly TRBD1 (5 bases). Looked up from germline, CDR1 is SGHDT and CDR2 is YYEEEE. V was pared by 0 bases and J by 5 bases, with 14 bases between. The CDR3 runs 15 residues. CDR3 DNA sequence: TGTGCCAGCAGCTTGGTGGGGGGGGTTACGACTGAAGCTTTCTTT. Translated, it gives CASSLVGGVTTEAFF.

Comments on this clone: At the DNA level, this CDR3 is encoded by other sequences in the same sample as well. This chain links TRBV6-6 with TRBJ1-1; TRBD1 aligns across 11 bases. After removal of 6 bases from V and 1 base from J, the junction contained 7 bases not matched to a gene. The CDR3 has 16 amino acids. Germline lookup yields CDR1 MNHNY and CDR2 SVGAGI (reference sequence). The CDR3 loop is CASRQGQGAWNTEAFF. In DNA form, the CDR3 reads TGTGCCAGCAGACAAGGACAGGGGGCTTGGAACACTGAAGCTTTCTTT.

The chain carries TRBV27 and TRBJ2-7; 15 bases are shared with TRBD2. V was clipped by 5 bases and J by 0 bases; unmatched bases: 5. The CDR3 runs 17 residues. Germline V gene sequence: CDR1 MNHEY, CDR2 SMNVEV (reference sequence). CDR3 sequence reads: CASSQGLAGGRSYEQYF. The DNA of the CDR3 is TGTGCCAGCAGTCAGGGACTAGCGGGGGGCCGCTCCTACGAGCAGTACTTC.

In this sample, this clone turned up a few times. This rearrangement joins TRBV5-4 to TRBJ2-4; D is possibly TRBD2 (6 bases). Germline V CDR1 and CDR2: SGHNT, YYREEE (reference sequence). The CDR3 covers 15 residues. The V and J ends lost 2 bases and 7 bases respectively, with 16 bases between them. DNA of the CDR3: TGTGCCAGCAGCTTTGGAGGGGTGTCACAGAACATTCAGTACTTC. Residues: CASSFGGVSQNIQYF.

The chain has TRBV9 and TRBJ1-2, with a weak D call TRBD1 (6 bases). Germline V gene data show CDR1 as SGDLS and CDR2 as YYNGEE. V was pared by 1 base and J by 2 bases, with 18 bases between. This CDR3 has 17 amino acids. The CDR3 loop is CASSVTGGSTGNYGYTF. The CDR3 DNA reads TGTGCCAGCAGCGTAACCGGAGGAAGTACAGGGAACTATGGCTACACCTTC.

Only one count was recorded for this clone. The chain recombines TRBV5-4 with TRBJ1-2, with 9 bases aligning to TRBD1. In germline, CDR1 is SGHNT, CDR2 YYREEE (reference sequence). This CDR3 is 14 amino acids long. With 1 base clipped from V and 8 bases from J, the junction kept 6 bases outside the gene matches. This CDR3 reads CASSLTGGFYGYTF. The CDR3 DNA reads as TGTGCCAGCAGCTTGACAGGGGGCTTCTACGGCTACACCTTC.

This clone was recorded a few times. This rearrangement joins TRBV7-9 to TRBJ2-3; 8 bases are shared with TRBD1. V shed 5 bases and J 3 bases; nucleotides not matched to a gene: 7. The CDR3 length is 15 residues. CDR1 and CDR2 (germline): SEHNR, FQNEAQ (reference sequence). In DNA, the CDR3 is TGTGCCAGCAGCGGACTAACAGGGGGAACAGATACGCAGTATTTT. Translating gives CASSGLTGGTDTQYF.

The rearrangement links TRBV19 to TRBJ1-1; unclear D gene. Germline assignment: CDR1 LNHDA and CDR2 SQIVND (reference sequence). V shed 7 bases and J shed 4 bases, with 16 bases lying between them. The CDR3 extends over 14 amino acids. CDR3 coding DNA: TGTGCCAGTACTCCCCGGGTCTTGGGCACTGAAGCTTTCTTT. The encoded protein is CASTPRVLGTEAFF.

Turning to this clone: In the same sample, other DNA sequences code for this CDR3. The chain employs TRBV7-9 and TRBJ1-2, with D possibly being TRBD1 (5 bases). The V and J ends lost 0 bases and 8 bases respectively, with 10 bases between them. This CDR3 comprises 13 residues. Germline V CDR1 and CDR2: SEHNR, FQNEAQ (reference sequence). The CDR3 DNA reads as TGTGCCAGCAGCTTAGCGCAGGGTTGGGGCTACACCTTC. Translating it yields CASSLAQGWGYTF.

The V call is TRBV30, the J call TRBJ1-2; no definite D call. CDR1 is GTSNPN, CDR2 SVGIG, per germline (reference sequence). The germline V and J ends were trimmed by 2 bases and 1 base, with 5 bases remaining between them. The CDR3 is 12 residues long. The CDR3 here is CAWSSFNYGYTF. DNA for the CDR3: TGTGCCTGGAGTTCCTTTAACTATGGCTACACCTTC.

Here the CDR3 DNA reads TGTGCCAGCAGCCCCAATGGACTGTGGTCCGGGGAGCTGTTTTTT. This encodes CASSPNGLWSGELFF. V is TRBV7-6 and J is TRBJ2-2; possible D gene TRBD2, 5 bases. CDR3 length: 15 residues. Germline V gene sequence: CDR1 SGHVS, CDR2 FNYEAQ. V was clipped by 5 bases and J by 6 bases, with 16 bases between them.

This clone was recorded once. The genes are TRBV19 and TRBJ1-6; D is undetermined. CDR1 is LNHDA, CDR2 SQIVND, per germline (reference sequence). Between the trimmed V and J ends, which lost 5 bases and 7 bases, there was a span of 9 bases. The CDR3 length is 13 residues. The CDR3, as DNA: TGTGCCAGTAGTGAGAGGATCAATTCACCCCTCCACTTT. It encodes CASSERINSPLHF.

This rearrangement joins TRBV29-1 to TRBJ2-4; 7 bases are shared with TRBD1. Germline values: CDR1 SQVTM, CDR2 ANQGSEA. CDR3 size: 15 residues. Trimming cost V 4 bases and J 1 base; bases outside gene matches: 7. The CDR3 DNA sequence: TGCAGCGTTGCCCTACAGGGGATGGCCAAAAACATTCAGTACTTC. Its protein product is CSVALQGMAKNIQYF.

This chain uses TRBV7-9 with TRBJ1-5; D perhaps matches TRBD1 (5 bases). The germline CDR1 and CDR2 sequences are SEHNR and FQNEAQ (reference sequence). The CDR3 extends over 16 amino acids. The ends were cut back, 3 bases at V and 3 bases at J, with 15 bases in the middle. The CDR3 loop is CASSLASGTFNQPQHF. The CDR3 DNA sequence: TGTGCCAGCAGCTTGGCCTCCGGGACTTTCAATCAGCCCCAGCATTTT.

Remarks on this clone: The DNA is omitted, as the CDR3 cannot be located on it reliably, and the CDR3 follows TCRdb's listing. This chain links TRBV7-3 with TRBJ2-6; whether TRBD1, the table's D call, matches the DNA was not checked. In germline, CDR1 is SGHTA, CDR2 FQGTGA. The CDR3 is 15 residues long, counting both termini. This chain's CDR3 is CASSSSGSGANGLTF.

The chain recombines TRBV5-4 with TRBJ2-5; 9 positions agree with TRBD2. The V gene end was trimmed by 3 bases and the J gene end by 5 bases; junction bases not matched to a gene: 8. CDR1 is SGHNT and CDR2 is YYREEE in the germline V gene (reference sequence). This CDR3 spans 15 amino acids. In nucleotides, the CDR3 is TGTGCCAGCAGCTCCCTGACTAGCGGTGGGGAGACCCAGTACTTC. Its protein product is CASSSLTSGGETQYF.

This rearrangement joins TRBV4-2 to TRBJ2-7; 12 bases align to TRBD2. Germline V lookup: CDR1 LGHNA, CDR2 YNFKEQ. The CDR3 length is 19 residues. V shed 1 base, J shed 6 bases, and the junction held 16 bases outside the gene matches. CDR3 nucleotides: TGTGCCAGCAGCCAAGGATTAGGGCTAGCGGGGGGGCAGGGTACCGAGCAGTACTTC. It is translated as CASSQGLGLAGGQGTEQYF.